The 32 T cell receptor beta chains given below trace back to one sample, sequenced in a study of identical twins. TCRdb called the 5' RACE reads again in MiXCR, with one record for every CDR3 protein. The sample holds about 250,000 distinct CDR3 sequences, 7.5% seen once. These data are also associated with another study on yellow fever vaccine responses in identical twins.

The specimen sequenced was CD8+ T cells sorted from blood. The receptor set was obtained from a woman between 18 and 29 years old in good health.

The chain employs TRBV14 and TRBJ2-7, with D unclear. CDR1 and CDR2 (germline): SGHDN, FVKESK. The CDR3 loop spans 11 amino acids. Trimming pared 5 bases from V and 4 bases from J, leaving 6 bases between. CDR3 residues: CASSATYEQYV. The DNA of the CDR3 is TGTGCCAGCAGCGCGACATACGAGCAGTACGTC.

The chain is built from TRBV2 and TRBJ1-1; weak D call: TRBD1 (5 bases). Trimming stripped 8 bases from V and 0 bases from J, with 13 bases between. Germline V gene data show CDR1 as SNHLY and CDR2 as FYNNEI. The CDR3 extends over 14 amino acids. This CDR3 is CASGPGKMNTEAFF. The DNA for the CDR3 is TGTGCCAGCGGGCCAGGGAAAATGAACACTGAAGCTTTCTTT.

This clonotype was seen ten or more times. The chain is built from TRBV29-1 and TRBJ2-1; 8 bases agree with TRBD2. Trimming took 4 bases from V and 4 from J; bases not matched to a gene: 6. CDR3 length: 14 residues. Per germline, CDR1 SQVTM and CDR2 ANQGSEA. The CDR3 loop is CSVAGGARYNEQFF. CDR3 in DNA: TGCAGCGTTGCGGGAGGGGCCCGGTACAATGAGCAGTTCTTC.

V usage is TRBV21-1 and J usage is TRBJ2-7; no DNA check was done on the table's D call, TRBD2. TRBV21-1 is designated a pseudogene. The CDR3 is 14 amino acids. CDR3 DNA sequence: TGTGCCAGCAGCGGTCGACTAGCGGGCTACGAGCAGTACGTC. It yields the protein CASSGRLAGYEQYV.

This clonotype was picked up many times. This chain connects TRBV3-1 to TRBJ1-2; possibly TRBD1 for D (5 bases). Germline lookup yields CDR1 LGHDT and CDR2 YNNKEL (reference sequence). This CDR3 comprises 17 residues. The V end was cut by 0 bases, the J end by 1 base, with 15 bases between. CDR3 residues: CASSQDGVGTVNYGYTF. For the CDR3, the DNA is TGTGCCAGCAGCCAAGACGGAGTGGGGACGGTTAACTATGGCTACACCTTC. Based on the CDR3 plus reference TRBV3-1 and TRBJ1-2, the full variable domain is DTAVSQTPKYLVTQMGNDKSIKCEQNLGHDTMYWYKQDSKKFLKIMFSYNNKELIINETVPNRFSPKSPDKAHLNLHINSLELGDSAVYFCASSQDGVGTVNYGYTFGSGTRLTVV.

This clonotype was seen at least ten times. The genes are TRBV7-8 and TRBJ2-7, with D possibly being TRBD2 (6 bases). The V and J ends lost 3 bases and 3 bases respectively, with 15 bases between them. The CDR3 length is 15 residues. CDR1 and CDR2 from the germline V gene are SGHVS and FQNEAQ. The CDR3 is CASSLVGTGSYEQYF. CDR3 sequence (DNA): TGTGCCAGCAGCTTGGTGGGGACTGGGAGCTACGAGCAGTACTTC.

In this sample, this clonotype turned up a few times. The rearrangement uses TRBV7-3 and TRBJ1-6, with D hard to call. The CDR3 extends over 16 amino acids. The germline V gene encodes CDR1 SGHTA and CDR2 FQGTGA. The V end was cut by 0 bases, the J end by 7 bases, with 13 bases between. In nucleotides, the CDR3 is TGTGCCAGCAGCTTAACTCCCGGACGGCGGAATTCACCCCTCCACTTT. Translating gives CASSLTPGRRNSPLHF.

This clonotype was found a few times. The chain links TRBV4-1 to TRBJ1-1; no clear D gene. V was clipped by 0 bases and J by 0 bases, with 5 bases between them. This CDR3 is 14 amino acids long. Germline V gene sequence: CDR1 MGHRA, CDR2 YSYEKL. The CDR3 nucleotides read TGCGCCAGCAGCCAAGACGCACTGAACACTGAAGCTTTCTTT. Encoded protein: CASSQDALNTEAFF.

This clonotype was seen a handful of times. The rearrangement links TRBV27 to TRBJ1-1; D ambiguous. Trimming left V 4 bases short and J 7 bases short, with 19 bases between. This CDR3 has 15 residues. Germline values: CDR1 MNHEY, CDR2 SMNVEV (reference sequence). CDR3 loop: CASSSPGYMSNEAFF. The CDR3 DNA follows: TGTGCCAGCAGTTCCCCCGGGTATATGAGCAATGAAGCTTTCTTT.

Notes on this clonotype: This may be a read error: a much more frequent sequence differs by one nucleotide. The V call is TRBV7-2, the J call TRBJ2-3; D is perhaps TRBD2 (6 bases). Trimming stripped 5 bases from V and 1 base from J, with 16 bases between. The V gene's germline CDR1 is SGHTA and CDR2 FQGNSA. This CDR3 has 16 residues. This chain's CDR3 is CASSLGTRQRTDTQYF. DNA for the CDR3: TGTGCCAGCAGCCTCGGGACTCGACAACGCACAGATACGCAGTATTTT.

The chain carries TRBV12-3 or TRBV12-4 and TRBJ1-1; D ambiguous. The CDR3 is 11 residues long. V lost 0 bases to trimming and J lost 6 bases, with 2 bases between them. In DNA form, the CDR3 reads TGTGCCAGCAGTTTAGCTTCTGAAGCTTTCTTT. Protein: CASSLASEAFF.

V gene TRBV7-9 combines with J gene TRBJ1-5; D is uncertain. The CDR3 has 16 amino acids. Deletions cut 1 base from V and 1 base from J, with 11 bases between. From germline, CDR1 is SEHNR and CDR2 FQNEAQ (reference sequence). CDR3 amino acids: CASSLGSLWSNQPQHF. The CDR3 DNA follows: TGTGCCAGCAGCTTAGGATCCCTATGGAGCAATCAGCCCCAGCATTTT.

This clonotype has just a few counts. J is TRBJ2-3 and V is TRBV9; D is undetermined. V was trimmed by 4 bases and J by 4 bases, leaving 13 bases between them. The CDR3 sequence is 14 residues long. The germline V gene encodes CDR1 SGDLS and CDR2 YYNGEE. CDR3 nucleotides: TGTGCCAGCAGCCCCCGGGTAGATCCAGATACGCAGTATTTT. It is translated as CASSPRVDPDTQYF.

The table lists this clonotype with a few counts. J is TRBJ2-1 and V is TRBV27; 9 bases match TRBD2. J gave up 5 bases and V 4 bases, and 3 bases lay outside the gene matches. The CDR3 spans 14 residues. Germline V gives CDR1 MNHEY, CDR2 SMNVEV (reference sequence). The CDR3 nucleotides are TGTGCCAGCAGTTCGGCTAGCGGGGACAATGAGCAGTTCTTC. It encodes CASSSASGDNEQFF.

The V and J genes are TRBV4-2 and TRBJ1-1; D ambiguous. Trimming cost V 1 base and J 6 bases, with 9 bases left between them. This CDR3 is built from 13 residues. Germline CDR1 reads LGHNA; CDR2 reads YNFKEQ. CDR3 amino acids: CASSQGEVAEAFF. In DNA form, the CDR3 reads TGTGCCAGCAGCCAAGGGGAGGTCGCTGAAGCTTTCTTT.

This clonotype was counted between two and nine times. The V call is TRBV7-9, the J call TRBJ1-6; D gene unclear. The CDR3 is 14 residues long. From germline, CDR1 is SEHNR and CDR2 FQNEAQ (reference sequence). V lost 5 bases to trimming and J lost 6 bases, with 11 bases between them. CDR3 residues: CASSPEGSNSPLHF. The CDR3 region has the DNA TGTGCCAGCAGCCCTGAGGGCAGTAATTCACCCCTCCACTTT.

CDR3 nucleotide sequence: TGTGCCAGCAGCCAAGCCGAGGGCGGGGGGGCCAACTATGAGCAGTTCTTC. Amino acid sequence: CASSQAEGGGANYEQFF. The rearrangement links TRBV3-1 to TRBJ2-1; 9 bases map to TRBD2. The CDR3 totals 17 residues. With 1 base clipped from V and 8 bases from J, the junction kept 12 bases outside the gene matches. Germline V CDR1 and CDR2: LGHDT, YNNKEL (reference sequence).

This clonotype was recorded many times. This chain joins TRBV20-1 and TRBJ2-1; 10 bases align to TRBD2. The CDR3 loop spans 12 amino acids. Germline values: CDR1 DFQATT, CDR2 SNEGSKA (reference sequence). After removal of 7 bases from V and 8 bases from J, the junction contained 5 bases not matched to a gene. Here the CDR3 reads CSGGLAGDEQFF. The CDR3 bases are TGCAGTGGAGGCCTAGCGGGAGATGAGCAGTTCTTC.

This clonotype was seen a few times. V usage is TRBV28 and J usage is TRBJ2-3; 11 bases are a match to TRBD2. Germline V gene data show CDR1 as MDHEN and CDR2 as SYDVKM. The trim removed 4 bases at V and 1 base at J, leaving 10 bases unmatched. The CDR3 runs to 18 residues. The DNA for the CDR3 is TGTGCCAGCAGTTCCACTAGCGGGAGAGTTTCTGGCACAGATACGCAGTATTTT. The encoded protein is CASSSTSGRVSGTDTQYF.

The sample holds many counts of this clonotype. The rearrangement links TRBV20-1 to TRBJ2-6; TRBD2 matches 10 bases. The ends lost 6 bases at V and 2 bases at J; junction bases unmatched: 16. The germline V gene encodes CDR1 DFQATT and CDR2 SNEGSKA (reference sequence). This CDR3 has 19 residues. The CDR3 sequence is CSAGWASGSGGAGANVLTF. The CDR3 nucleotides read TGCAGTGCCGGGTGGGCTAGCGGGAGTGGAGGTGCTGGGGCCAACGTCCTGACTTTC.

This clonotype showed up just a few times. The rearrangement links TRBV20-1 to TRBJ2-1, with a tentative D call TRBD2 (5 bases). Trimming took off 5 bases at V and 2 bases at J, with 16 bases between the two ends. This CDR3 spans 15 amino acids. Germline V gene data show CDR1 as DFQATT and CDR2 as SNEGSKA (reference sequence). The DNA of the CDR3 is TGCAGTGCTCCCTCCGGGCGCGGGCCCTACAATGAGCAGTTCTTC. As protein: CSAPSGRGPYNEQFF.

The chain couples TRBV25-1 to TRBJ2-7; 8 bases align to TRBD1. Germline V gives CDR1 MGHDK, CDR2 SYGVNS. This CDR3 spans 14 amino acids. V lost 4 bases and J lost 1; bases outside the gene matches: 3. CDR3 sequence reads: CASSADRVSYEQYV. The CDR3 bases are TGTGCCAGCAGTGCGGACAGGGTTTCCTACGAGCAGTACGTC.

This clonotype was observed at least ten times. The chain recombines TRBV25-1 with TRBJ2-5, with a tentative D call TRBD2 (5 bases). The germline V gene encodes CDR1 MGHDK and CDR2 SYGVNS. The CDR3 is made up of 14 amino acids. The V end was cut by 2 bases, the J end by 5 bases, with 12 bases between. CDR3 nucleotide sequence: TGTGCCAGCAGTGAAGGAGCTAGCAAGGAGACCCAGTACTTC. Translation gives CASSEGASKETQYF. The complete variable domain, with remaining parts taken from reference TRBV25-1 and TRBJ2-5, reads EADIYQTPRYLVIGTGKKITLECSQTMGHDKMYWYQQDPGMELHLIHYSYGVNSTEKGDLSSESTVSRIRTEHFPLTLESARPSHTSQYLCASSEGASKETQYFGPGTRLLVL.

This clonotype was picked up many times. The chain recombines TRBV27 with TRBJ2-3; D is uncertain. The length of the CDR3 is 14 residues. Germline CDR1 reads MNHEY; CDR2 reads SMNVEV (reference sequence). The ends were cut back, 5 bases at V and 6 bases at J, with 15 bases in the middle. As DNA, the CDR3 is TGTGCCAGCAGTCCACTGGCGTATTCGGATACGCAGTATTTT. It encodes CASSPLAYSDTQYF.

This clonotype has only a few counts. The gene calls are TRBV28 and TRBJ2-3; 11 nucleotides line up with TRBD2. Per germline, CDR1 MDHEN and CDR2 SYDVKM. The CDR3 sequence is 14 residues long. The J segment lost 4 bases and the V segment lost 7 bases, leaving 4 bases of the junction unmatched. The CDR3 here is CASTLAGGADTQYF. In nucleotides, the CDR3 is TGTGCCAGCACCCTAGCGGGGGGTGCAGATACGCAGTATTTT. Drawing the rest from reference TRBV28 and TRBJ2-3, the complete variable domain is DVKVTQSSRYLVKRTGEKVFLECVQDMDHENMFWYRQDPGLGLRLIYFSYDVKMKEKGDIPEGYSVSREKKERFSLILESASTNQTSMYLCASTLAGGADTQYFGPGTRLTVL.

A few counts support this clonotype. The chain joins TRBV6-4 to TRBJ2-2, with a possible D match to TRBD2 (5 bases). The CDR3 totals 15 residues. Germline CDR1 reads MRHNA; CDR2 reads SNTAGT. The V end lost 0 bases, the J end lost 9 bases, and 14 bases lay between the germline ends. This chain's CDR3 is CASSDSSAGGRELFF. CDR3 DNA sequence: TGTGCCAGCAGTGACTCGTCGGCGGGTGGAAGGGAGCTGTTTTTT.

This clonotype has just a few counts. The chain links TRBV5-6 to TRBJ2-7, with TRBD1 matching 10 bases. Germline assignment: CDR1 SGHDT and CDR2 YYEEEE. The CDR3 sequence is 15 residues long. The V gene end was trimmed by 0 bases and the J gene end by 2 bases; junction bases not matched to a gene: 2. Written as DNA, the CDR3 is TGTGCCAGCAGCTTGGGGACAGGGGGGACCTACGAGCAGTACTTC. It is translated as CASSLGTGGTYEQYF. Variable domain in full (rest from reference TRBV5-6 and TRBJ2-7): DAGVTQSPTHLIKTRGQQVTLRCSPKSGHDTVSWYQQALGQGPQFIFQYYEEEERQRGNFPDRFSGHQFPNYSSELNVNALLLGDSALYLCASSLGTGGTYEQYFGPGTRLTVT.

The chain employs TRBV6-1 and TRBJ1-5; unclear D gene. Germline V gene data show CDR1 as MNHNS and CDR2 as SASEGT. V was pared by 7 bases and J by 0 bases, with 13 bases between. The length of the CDR3 is 15 residues. In DNA, the CDR3 is TGTGCCAGCACTGCGTCGGATTATAGCAATCAGCCCCAGCATTTT. Translation: CASTASDYSNQPQHF.

This clonotype was observed a few times. CDR3 bases: TGCAGTGCTAGAAGGCAACCGGAGGACAGGATTTACGAGCAGTACTTC. It specifies CSARRQPEDRIYEQYF. The chain couples TRBV20-1 to TRBJ2-7, with 7 positions matching TRBD1. The CDR3 has 16 amino acids. With V trimmed by 2 bases and J by 4 bases, 14 bases remained unmatched. The V gene's germline CDR1 is DFQATT and CDR2 SNEGSKA (reference sequence).

This clonotype has at least ten counts. The genes are TRBV7-8 and TRBJ2-2, with a tentative D call TRBD2 (7 bases). CDR1 is SGHVS, CDR2 FQNEAQ, per germline. V lost 1 base and J lost 0, with 9 bases in between. The CDR3 has 16 residues. The CDR3 region is CASSLVGGPNTGELFF. The CDR3 nucleotides are TGTGCCAGCAGCTTAGTCGGGGGGCCGAACACCGGGGAGCTGTTTTTT.

This clonotype was observed at least ten times. The genes are TRBV5-6 and TRBJ1-2; D gene ambiguous. Germline V gives CDR1 SGHDT, CDR2 YYEEEE. Trimming removed 2 bases at V and 2 bases at J, with 7 bases between. The CDR3 sequence is 13 residues long. The CDR3 region is CASSFDGNYGYTF. CDR3 coding DNA: TGTGCCAGCAGCTTTGACGGAAACTATGGCTACACCTTC. Full variable domain (missing parts from reference TRBV5-6 and TRBJ1-2): DAGVTQSPTHLIKTRGQQVTLRCSPKSGHDTVSWYQQALGQGPQFIFQYYEEEERQRGNFPDRFSGHQFPNYSSELNVNALLLGDSALYLCASSFDGNYGYTFGSGTRLTVV.

The J gene is TRBJ2-6, the V gene TRBV9; no reliable D call. This CDR3 spans 17 amino acids. Looked up from germline, CDR1 is SGDLS and CDR2 is YYNGEE. Trimming pared 0 bases from V and 0 bases from J, leaving 10 bases between. CDR3: CASSVAPEPSGANVLTF. The CDR3 DNA sequence: TGTGCCAGCAGCGTAGCGCCAGAACCCTCTGGGGCCAACGTCCTGACTTTC.